The 20 T cell receptor beta chains below were found in one sample sequenced in a study of Ad26.COV2.S vaccination and SARS-CoV-2 variants. Repertoires were generated with immunoSEQ multiplex PCR, while TCRdb's copy carries only in-frame clones and drops some. The sample carries some 190,000 clones, roughly 89% recorded once. Sequenced here: peripheral blood, sampled after recovery from COVID-19. The receptors originated from a human donor who had recovered from COVID-19.

J is TRBJ1-2 and V is TRBV7-9; 9 nucleotides align to TRBD1. In germline, CDR1 is SEHNR, CDR2 FQNEAQ (reference sequence). V lost 5 bases to trimming and J lost 6 bases; unmatched junction nucleotides: 7. The CDR3 is 14 amino acids. CDR3 coding DNA: TGTGCCAGCAGCCTGACAGGGGGGCTACATGGCTACACCTTC. Its protein product is CASSLTGGLHGYTF. Full variable domain (missing parts from reference TRBV7-9 and TRBJ1-2): DTGVSQNPRHKITKRGQNVTFRCDPISEHNRLYWYRQTLGQGPEFLTYFQNEAQLEKSRLLSDRFSAERPKGSFSTLEIQRTEQGDSAMYLCASSLTGGLHGYTFGSGTRLTVV.

This rearrangement joins TRBV7-3 to TRBJ2-5; TRBD2 aligns across 7 bases. Germline values: CDR1 SGHTA, CDR2 FQGTGA. The junction had 7 bases not matched to a gene; V was cut back by 1 base and J by 5 bases. CDR3 length: 15 amino acids. The CDR3 reads CASSLRPGRGETQYF. The CDR3 DNA is TGTGCCAGCAGCTTAAGGCCAGGGCGGGGGGAGACCCAGTACTTC. The complete variable domain, with remaining parts taken from reference TRBV7-3 and TRBJ2-5, reads GAGVSQTPSNKVTEKGKYVELRCDPISGHTALYWYRQSLGQGPEFLIYFQGTGAADDSGLPNDRFFAVRPEGSVSTLKIQRTERGDSAVYLCASSLRPGRGETQYFGPGTRLLVL.

This chain links TRBV19 with TRBJ2-2; D ambiguous. This CDR3 is built from 17 residues. The germline CDR1 and CDR2 sequences are LNHDA and SQIVND (reference sequence). The V and J ends lost 3 bases and 2 bases respectively, with 16 bases between them. The CDR3 nucleotides are TGTGCCAGTAGTATCCCTTGGGCAGGCTATAACACCGGGGAGCTGTTTTTT. Protein: CASSIPWAGYNTGELFF. Supplemented by reference TRBV19 and TRBJ2-2, the full variable domain reads DGGITQSPKYLFRKEGQNVTLSCEQNLNHDAMYWYRQDPGQGLRLIYYSQIVNDFQKGDIAEGYSVSREKKESFPLTVTSAQKNPTAFYLCASSIPWAGYNTGELFFGEGSRLTVL.

J is TRBJ1-1 and V is TRBV7-2; D is ambiguous. The CDR3 has 14 residues. The ends were cut back, 0 bases at V and 4 bases at J, with 9 bases in the middle. The germline V gene has CDR1 SGHTA and CDR2 FQGNSA. CDR3 DNA sequence: TGTGCCAGCAGCTTAGCAAGAGAGTCCACTGAAGCTTTCTTT. Residues: CASSLARESTEAFF.

V gene TRBV7-2 combines with J gene TRBJ1-1; tentative D call: TRBD1 (5 bases). V dropped 1 base and J dropped 4 bases, with 13 bases sitting between them. Germline CDR1 reads SGHTA; CDR2 reads FQGNSA. There are 15 residues in the CDR3. Written as DNA, the CDR3 is TGTGCCAGCAGCTTAGGTCCCCAGGGTACCACTGAAGCTTTCTTT. It yields the protein CASSLGPQGTTEAFF. Looking up the rest from reference TRBV7-2 and TRBJ1-1 gives the full variable domain: GAGVSQSPSNKVTEKGKDVELRCDPISGHTALYWYRQSLGQGLEFLIYFQGNSAPDKSGLPSDRFSAERTGGSVSTLTIQRTQQEDSAVYLCASSLGPQGTTEAFFGQGTRLTVV.

The chain has TRBV9 and TRBJ1-2; 7 nucleotides align to TRBD1. Germline loops: CDR1 SGDLS, CDR2 YYNGEE. With V trimmed by 4 bases and J by 4 bases, 13 bases remained unmatched. The CDR3 sequence is 16 residues long. The CDR3 DNA sequence: TGTGCCAGCAGCCTAAACTCCAGGGGGGGAATCTATGGCTACACCTTC. Translated: CASSLNSRGGIYGYTF.

The chain employs TRBV5-1 and TRBJ2-1; 11 bases fit TRBD2. The V segment lost 3 bases and the J segment 6 bases; nucleotides outside the gene matches: 5. CDR3 length: 15 residues. Germline CDR1 reads SGHRS; CDR2 reads YFSETQ. The CDR3 is CASSSRLAGGNEQFF. The CDR3 DNA is TGCGCCAGCAGCTCCCGTCTAGCGGGAGGCAATGAGCAGTTCTTC.

The genes are TRBV2 and TRBJ1-2; D is perhaps TRBD1 (5 bases). The germline V and J ends were trimmed by 5 bases and 1 base, with 8 bases remaining between them. CDR1 SNHLY and CDR2 FYNNEI come from the germline V gene. CDR3 length: 13 residues. CDR3 coding DNA: TGTGCCAGCAGTTTGGACAATAACTATGGCTACACCTTC. Encoded protein: CASSLDNNYGYTF.

The chain employs TRBV7-9 and TRBJ2-3; tentative D call: TRBD2 (6 bases). This CDR3 contains 16 residues. V shed 4 bases and J shed 4 bases, with 18 bases lying between them. The V gene's germline CDR1 is SEHNR and CDR2 FQNEAQ (reference sequence). Here the CDR3 DNA reads TGTGCCAGCAGCTCCTCTCGGGGGAGTGTCGCAGATACGCAGTATTTT. It yields the protein CASSSSRGSVADTQYF.

This rearrangement joins TRBV2 to TRBJ2-2; 8 bases fit TRBD1. The CDR3 extends over 12 amino acids. V lost 7 bases to trimming and J lost 6 bases; unmatched junction nucleotides: 1. Germline CDR1 is SNHLY and CDR2 is FYNNEI. The CDR3 bases are TGTGCCAGCACCAGGGGGCCCGGGGAGCTGTTTTTT. Amino acid sequence: CASTRGPGELFF.

This clone was seen a single time. V and J are TRBV7-3 and TRBJ2-7; D may be TRBD2 (6 bases). Trimming pared 5 bases from V and 4 bases from J, leaving 9 bases between. CDR3 length equals 12 residues. Germline V CDR1 and CDR2: SGHTA, FQGTGA. CDR3 in DNA: TGTGCCAGCAGCAAGGAGGGTTACGAGCAGTACTTC. It encodes CASSKEGYEQYF.

Worth noting for this clone: At one end the junction does not follow the germline gene, possibly because of a read error. The CDR3 spells CASSLAGTGELFF. The DNA for the CDR3 is TGTGCTAGCAGCTTAGCGGGGACCGGGGAGCTGTTTTTT. The chain uses TRBV7-7 and TRBJ2-2; 8 nucleotides match TRBD2. The CDR3 contains 13 residues. Germline CDR1 is SSHAT and CDR2 is FNYEAQ (reference sequence).

The gene calls are TRBV7-6 and TRBJ1-6, with D unclear. V was shortened by 10 bases and J by 4 bases, with 26 bases between the two germline ends. CDR1 and CDR2 (germline): SGHVS, FNYEAQ. The CDR3 spans 18 residues. The CDR3 protein is CAITLRTVNLHYNSPLHF. CDR3 nucleotides: TGTGCCATCACCCTCAGGACGGTTAATCTACATTATAATTCACCCCTCCACTTT.

The genes are TRBV9 and TRBJ1-6, with D possibly being TRBD1 (5 bases). Germline V gene sequence: CDR1 SGDLS, CDR2 YYNGEE. CDR3 size: 13 residues. The V and J ends lost 7 bases and 5 bases respectively, with 10 bases between them. The CDR3 DNA is TGTGCCAGCTCCGGGACGGATAATTCACCCCTCCACTTT. This sequence encodes CASSGTDNSPLHF. Using reference TRBV9 and TRBJ1-6 for the parts outside the CDR3, the full variable domain is DSGVTQTPKHLITATGQRVTLRCSPRSGDLSVYWYQQSLDQGLQFLIQYYNGEERAKGNILERFSAQQFPDLHSELNLSSLELGDSALYFCASSGTDNSPLHFGNGTRLTVT.

This chain joins TRBV2 and TRBJ2-3; 9 positions match TRBD1. Germline V gene data show CDR1 as SNHLY and CDR2 as FYNNEI. The CDR3 length is 17 residues. J gave up 6 bases and V 6 bases, and 16 bases lay outside the gene matches. As DNA, the CDR3 is TGTGCCAGCAGCGTAGAAGGGACAGGGTTCGCCGGGGATACGCAGTATTTT. Translating it yields CASSVEGTGFAGDTQYF. Complete variable domain (other parts from reference TRBV2 and TRBJ2-3): EPEVTQTPSHQVTQMGQEVILRCVPISNHLYFYWYRQILGQKVEFLVSFYNNEISEKSEIFDDQFSVERPDGSNFTLKIRSTKLEDSAMYFCASSVEGTGFAGDTQYFGPGTRLTVL.

This clone was detected once. This rearrangement joins TRBV6-5 to TRBJ2-7; 7 positions match TRBD1. The V gene end was trimmed by 6 bases and the J gene end by 3 bases; junction bases not matched to a gene: 8. This CDR3 is 14 amino acids long. CDR1 and CDR2 from the germline V gene are MNHEY and SVGAGI. The CDR3 reads CASSRGQPVYEQYF. In DNA, the CDR3 is TGTGCCAGCAGCCGGGGACAGCCGGTCTACGAGCAGTACTTC.

This clone was recorded once. This sequence joins TRBV11-2 and TRBJ2-7, with a tentative D call TRBD1 (6 bases). Germline V gives CDR1 SGHAT, CDR2 FQNNGV. The CDR3 runs 13 residues. Between the trimmed V and J ends, which lost 3 bases and 3 bases, there was a span of 9 bases. CDR3 sequence (DNA): TGTGCCAGCAGCTTTGGGACAAACTACGAGCAGTACTTC. Amino acids: CASSFGTNYEQYF.

This clone was counted a single time. The V call is TRBV27, the J call TRBJ2-1, with 8 bases identical to TRBD2. V was clipped by 6 bases and J by 7 bases; unmatched bases: 11. The CDR3 is made up of 15 amino acids. Germline CDR1 MNHEY, CDR2 SMNVEV (reference sequence). The CDR3 nucleotides are TGTGCCAGCAGCCCGTTAGCGGGGTCAAAGAATGAGCAGTTCTTC. This sequence encodes CASSPLAGSKNEQFF.

The chain is built from TRBV18 and TRBJ2-3; a weak D match, TRBD2 (6 bases). Germline V CDR1 and CDR2: KGHSH, LQKENI. V was pared by 3 bases and J by 4 bases, with 14 bases between. The CDR3 has 15 residues. The CDR3: CASSPQAGISDTQYF. The DNA for the CDR3 is TGTGCCAGCTCACCCCAAGCGGGTATATCAGATACGCAGTATTTT.

This clone was recorded only once. This chain uses TRBV27 with TRBJ1-2; no reliable D call. Germline-derived CDR1 and CDR2 are MNHEY and SMNVEV (reference sequence). CDR3 length: 16 amino acids. Trimming pared 4 bases from V and 0 bases from J, leaving 15 bases between. The CDR3 region is CASSSRIGPANYGYTF. As DNA, the CDR3 is TGTGCCAGCAGTTCCCGGATCGGCCCGGCTAACTATGGCTACACCTTC.